One sample yielded the 10 T cell receptor beta chains listed below, sequenced in a study of CD8 T cells in Susac syndrome. Random hexamers served to reverse transcribe roughly 0.5 to 1 ug RNA. In TCRdb, the immunoSEQ multiplex PCR reads were re-called with MiXCR into one record per CDR3 protein. Of 100,000 to 150,000 distinct CDR3 sequences listed, around 94% were seen once; the top ten hold roughly 0.088%. Source material: CD4+ T cells from PBMCs. The receptor set was obtained from a human donor with multiple sclerosis.

The sample holds a few counts of this clonotype. The chain employs TRBV5-1 and TRBJ2-7; D might be TRBD1 or TRBD2, each matching 5 bases. V was trimmed by 3 bases and J by 3 bases, leaving 13 bases between them. In germline, CDR1 is SGHRS, CDR2 YFSETQ. The CDR3 consists of 14 residues. DNA for the CDR3: TGCGCCAGCAGCTCCGGGACGGGGAACTACGAGCAGTACTTC. Amino acids: CASSSGTGNYEQYF.

The rearrangement joins TRBV19 to TRBJ2-7; D is undetermined. The V and J ends lost 0 bases and 2 bases respectively, with 8 bases between them. The germline gives CDR1 LNHDA, CDR2 SQIVND (reference sequence). The CDR3 spans 14 residues. In nucleotides, the CDR3 is TGTGCCAGTAGTATAGACGCAGCTACCTACGAGCAGTACTTC. The encoded protein is CASSIDAATYEQYF.

The chain joins TRBV6-6 to TRBJ2-6; tentative D call: TRBD1 (6 bases). The CDR3 covers 16 residues. CDR1 and CDR2 (germline): MNHNY, SVGAGI (reference sequence). V lost 6 bases to trimming and J lost 3 bases, with 15 bases between them. Written as DNA, the CDR3 is TGTGCCAGCAGCCGCGAGACAGGCCGTGGGGCCAACGTCCTGACTTTC. It yields the protein CASSRETGRGANVLTF.

This chain links TRBV18 with TRBJ2-6; no definite D call. The germline gives CDR1 KGHSH, CDR2 LQKENI. Trimming stripped 2 bases from V and 0 bases from J, with 17 bases between. The CDR3 has 19 residues. The CDR3 reads CASSPNPVNSFSGANVLTF. CDR3 nucleotide sequence: TGTGCCAGCTCACCAAATCCAGTCAATTCATTCTCTGGGGCCAACGTCCTGACTTTC.

The V and J genes are TRBV4-1 and TRBJ1-4; 10 bases are shared with TRBD1. This CDR3 contains 15 residues. Per the germline V gene, CDR1 is MGHRA and CDR2 is YSYEKL. The V gene end was trimmed by 4 bases and the J gene end by 8 bases; junction bases not matched to a gene: 7. The DNA of the CDR3 is TGCGCCAGCAGCCCGTGGACAGGGGGGGACGAAAAACTGTTTTTT. It specifies CASSPWTGGDEKLFF.

The rearrangement uses TRBV9 and TRBJ2-5; D is perhaps TRBD1 (5 bases). The CDR3 runs to 14 residues. V lost 0 bases, J lost 4 bases, and 10 bases lay in between. Germline loops: CDR1 SGDLS, CDR2 YYNGEE. CDR3 in DNA: TGTGCCAGCAGCGTAGATACAGGCCCAGAGACCCAGTACTTC. This codes for CASSVDTGPETQYF.

This clonotype was recorded many times. The chain has TRBV7-8 and TRBJ2-7, with D possibly being TRBD2 (5 bases). V was trimmed by 5 bases and J by 3 bases, leaving 5 bases between them. The CDR3 sequence is 11 residues long. The germline V gene has CDR1 SGHVS and CDR2 FQNEAQ. CDR3 sequence reads: CASSRGYEQYF. The CDR3 nucleotides are TGTGCCAGCAGCCGGGGCTACGAGCAGTACTTC.

V gene TRBV18 combines with J gene TRBJ2-5; D possibly corresponds to TRBD1 (6 bases). The V end was cut by 8 bases, the J end by 5 bases, with 18 bases between. The CDR3 runs to 14 residues. Germline CDR1 KGHSH, CDR2 LQKENI. The CDR3 protein is CASSEYRDGETQYF. CDR3 in DNA: TGTGCCAGCAGCGAATACAGGGACGGGGAGACCCAGTACTTC.

This chain links TRBV3-1 with TRBJ2-1; D perhaps matches TRBD2 (7 bases). V was clipped by 8 bases and J by 8 bases, with 22 bases between them. Germline lookup yields CDR1 LGHDT and CDR2 YNNKEL (reference sequence). This CDR3 has 15 amino acids. CDR3 protein: CASAGPGGLSHEQFF. CDR3 coding DNA: TGTGCCAGCGCCGGACCGGGGGGCCTCTCACATGAGCAGTTCTTC.

The chain employs TRBV7-9 and TRBJ2-3; D is unresolved. From germline, CDR1 is SEHNR and CDR2 FQNEAQ (reference sequence). V was cut by 5 bases and J by 0 bases, with 15 bases left in between. The CDR3 is made up of 16 amino acids. DNA of the CDR3: TGTGCCAGCAGCCCCCTGCGCAGAACTAGCACAGATACGCAGTATTTT. Protein sequence: CASSPLRRTSTDTQYF.